This TCR beta chain was documented in a study of Tregs in tolerant kidney transplant recipients (dated by TCRdb to about 2019). Background for the entire study: The study applied TCRbeta sequencing to find donor-specific regulatory T cells before combined kidney and bone marrow transplantation and then followed those same cells after transplant. TCRbeta repertoire sequencing was used in a few healthy controls to compare several ways of expanding Tregs specific for an allogeneic donor. Broader findings and caveats from the paper: Biological reproducibility was not directly assessed, although technical replication error appeared to be minimal. The most biologically relevant and donor-specific TCRbeta repertoire appeared to be identified by expanding Tregs with activated donor B cells. The study was constrained by small patient numbers, and validation of the findings is required in larger populations and under other immunosuppression protocols.

For TCRbeta CDR3 sequencing, genomic DNA from the sorted cells was extracted using the QIAGEN DNeasy Blood and Tissue Kit. High-throughput TCRbeta CDR3 sequencing, which included PCR amplification with bias correction and internal controls, was done commercially through immunoSEQ. As for the original processing: A unique productive TCRbeta sequence was defined by the CDR3 nucleotide sequence when primers matched, and otherwise by the CDR3 amino acid sequence together with the Vbeta and Jbeta genes. Sorting error was corrected by removing sequences shared between sorted populations at a frequency ratio of 2:1 or less, and the remaining shared sequences were assigned to the higher population. A sequence counted as donor-reactive if, in CFSE-low cells, the sequence had a frequency of at least 0.01% and was expanded at least 5-fold compared with unstimulated cells. Jensen-Shannon divergence, calculated on the top 100 TCRbeta sequences ranked by frequency, was used to quantify repertoire divergence. For samples with multiple sequencing runs, sorting error was corrected separately for each run before the runs were pooled. TCRdb provides this immuneACCESS table in a form limited to in-frame rearrangements. Some clones are lacking; in checked studies, under half of them reflect an unresolved V gene, and why the rest are absent is not known. The V and J calls and clone size come from that table; D and trimming were worked out from the DNA. This sample comprises over 50,000 clones, around four fifths of them detected only once. The ten top clones hold approximately 4.7% of the sample.

Thawed PBMCs were FACS-sorted into unstimulated Tregs (CD4+CD25+CD127-), CD4+ non-Tregs (CD4+CD25-), CD4 cells and CD8 cells. Blood from healthy controls was obtained either as purchased buffy coats or from healthy volunteers. Healthy control blood was processed to PBMCs with a Ficoll density gradient and then cryopreserved, whereas patient PBMCs were collected both before and after transplant. CDR1 and CDR2 are drawn from the germline V gene (reference sequence): LNHNV, YYDKDF. The CDR3 covers 16 residues, taking in both the cysteine and the phenylalanine. CDR3 DNA only is kept here, 48 bases in frame from base 1. The junction carries 9 bases between V and J, which are trimmed by 0 bases and 0 bases respectively. Regarding this clone: The specificity of this receptor is unknown. Nothing much larger sits one base from this clone, and base qualities are not available.

The chain joins TRBV15 to TRBJ1-3; the D gene lacks a confident call. This receptor was taken from a human donor in good health. The sample was CD4+ T cells from blood. CDR3 loop: CATSRDLWGSGNTIYF. The DNA sequence is given as TGTGCCACCAGCAGAGATCTGTGGGGCTCTGGAAACACCATATATTTT. Supplemented by the reference TRBV15 and TRBJ1-3 proteins around the CDR3, the complete variable domain is DAMVIQNPRYQVTQFGKPVTLSCSQTLNHNVMYWYQQKSSQAPKLLFHYYDKDFNNEADTPDNFQSRRPNTSFCFLDIRSPGLGDTAMYLCATSRDLWGSGNTIYFGEGSWLTVV.